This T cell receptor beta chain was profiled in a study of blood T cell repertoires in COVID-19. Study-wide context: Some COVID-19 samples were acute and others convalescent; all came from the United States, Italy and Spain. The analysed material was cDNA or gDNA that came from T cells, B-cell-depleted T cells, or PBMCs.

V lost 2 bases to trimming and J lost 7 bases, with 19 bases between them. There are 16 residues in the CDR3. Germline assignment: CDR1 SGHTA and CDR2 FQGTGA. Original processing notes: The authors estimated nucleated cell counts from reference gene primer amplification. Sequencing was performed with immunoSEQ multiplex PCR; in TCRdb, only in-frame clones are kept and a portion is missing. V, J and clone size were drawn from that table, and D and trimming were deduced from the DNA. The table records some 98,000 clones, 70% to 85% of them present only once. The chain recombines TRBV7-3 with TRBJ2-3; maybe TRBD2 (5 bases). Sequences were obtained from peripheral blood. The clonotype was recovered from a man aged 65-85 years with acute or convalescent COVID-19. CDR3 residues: CASSLGEGPLGNTQYF. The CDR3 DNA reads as TGTGCCAGCAGCTTAGGAGAAGGGCCCCTCGGGAATACGCAGTATTTT.